These T cell receptor beta chains were read from a single sample in a study of monozygotic twins with inflammatory bowel disease. With the 5' RACE reads reprocessed, TCRdb shows one record per CDR3 protein and no DNA. Recorded here are under 350,000 distinct CDR3 sequences; the top ten clones represent 5.6%. The sample comprised blood. Source of these receptors: a human donor with ulcerative colitis or Crohn's disease, or a healthy co-twin of an affected twin (not recorded which). CDR3s include the opening cysteine and the closing phenylalanine or tryptophan. Fields, in order: J gene, V gene, CDR3 protein.

>TRBJ1-1|TRBV6-2/TRBV6-3
CASISLGGGSFAEAFF
>TRBJ1-5|TRBV6-1
CAIRGQGGNQPQHF
>TRBJ1-6|TRBV12-3/TRBV12-4
CASRYGGNSPLHF
>TRBJ1-2|TRBV10-3
CAISEGDRLLYGYTF
>TRBJ2-7|TRBV20-1
CSARVPGTSVFDEQYF
>TRBJ1-1|TRBV30
CAWSRQGAWDTEAFF
>TRBJ2-2|TRBV5-4
CASKTSGTSTGELFF
>TRBJ2-7|TRBV4-2
CASSQDGASSYEQYF
>TRBJ1-2|TRBV24-1
CATSEGGRDGYTF
>TRBJ2-1|TRBV6-6
CASDGGGQRGEQFF
>TRBJ2-2|TRBV9
CASSVGPGGNTGELFF
>TRBJ1-1|TRBV3-1
CPIRPGQGKNTEAFF
>TRBJ1-3|TRBV5-5
CASSLTGHSGNTIYF
>TRBJ2-1|TRBV5-6
CASSGSGSTGAYHSSYNEQFF
>TRBJ1-5|TRBV6-2/TRBV6-3
CASTRISNQPQHF
>TRBJ2-1|TRBV19
CASRRTSGSDEQFF
>TRBJ2-1|TRBV10-3
CAISDNTANEQFF
>TRBJ1-4|TRBV29-1
CSVDTGGGNEKLFF
>TRBJ2-7|TRBV5-1
CASSLAPTTRDSPYEQYF
>TRBJ1-2|TRBV5-6
CASSWERGTGVGYTF
>TRBJ2-3|TRBV6-1
CASRPIAGGWTDTQYF
>TRBJ2-1|TRBV25-1
CASSGSGKVHNEQFF
>TRBJ1-6|TRBV30
CAWQAGRISPLHF
>TRBJ2-7|TRBV5-1
CASSLGLAASLEQYF
>TRBJ2-7|TRBV4-3
CASSQVSGQDYEQYF
>TRBJ1-5|TRBV28
CAGSSVQPQHF
>TRBJ1-5|TRBV5-1
CASSLGSGNNQPQHF
>TRBJ2-1|TRBV4-3
CASSQAGPAGQSEQFF
>TRBJ2-1|TRBV11-2
CASSLVVRASGTFYNEQFF
>TRBJ2-7|TRBV28
CASRGQGALGSYEQYF
>TRBJ1-5|TRBV15
CATSRDGNNQPQHF
>TRBJ1-4|TRBV18
CASSPTAGTANEKLFF